This paragraph reports one T cell receptor (beta chain). The target antigen is unknown. Sequence at one end of the junction differs from germline and may be a read error. TCR beta libraries were prepared from cDNA with unique molecular identifiers. It was from approximately 0.91 to 9.4 million T cells that some 470,000 cDNA molecules came. TCRdb redid the calling of the PCR reads with MiXCR, one entry per CDR3 protein. Seen here are roughly 570,000 distinct CDR3 sequences, under 40% observed once, and the top ten hold approximately 6%. CDR1 is SGHVS and CDR2 is FQNEAQ in the germline V gene. CDR3 length: 16 residues. This entry belongs to a study of post-analysis software for immune sequencing data. Study background: As for disease course, relapsing-remitting, secondary progressive and progressive-relapsing multiple sclerosis were all included. Regarding the study as a whole: The F measure placed samples prepared in the same batch into strongly shared clusters. Relative to controls, patients had about 5 TRBV segments at higher frequency, with TRBV5-6, TRBV5-1 and TRBV20-1 among these. Comparison with controls showed significantly lower normalized Chao1 diversity in multiple sclerosis patients.

The gene calls are TRBV7-8 and TRBJ2-4; D unclear. Sequences were obtained from blood. This sequence originates from a girl aged 2 to 17 with multiple sclerosis. The CDR3 spells CAGSLSNDIAKNIQYF. CDR3 in DNA: TGTGCCGGCAGCCTAAGCAACGACATAGCCAAAAACATTCAGTACTTC.